Listed here are 24 T cell receptor beta chains from one sample, sequenced in a study of shared clonotypes between healthy human individuals. Clones were read by immunoSEQ multiplex PCR, and TCRdb kept only the in-frame ones, dropping some. The table includes 330,000 or so clones, about 74% detected once. Sequencing was carried out using memory CD4+ T cells sorted from blood. Noted subset: CD45RA-negative fraction. These receptors all come from a man aged 25-40 years in good health.

The chain recombines TRBV7-7 with TRBJ2-3; 14 bases match TRBD2. Germline V gene sequence: CDR1 SSHAT, CDR2 FNYEAQ (reference sequence). The CDR3 contains 16 residues. V was pared by 5 bases and J by 4 bases, with 5 bases of the junction left unmatched. The CDR3 DNA reads TGTGCCAGCAGCGTGGGACTAGCGGGAGCTGCAGATACGCAGTATTTT. This encodes CASSVGLAGAADTQYF.

The chain uses TRBV29-1 and TRBJ2-5, with 7 bases lining up with TRBD1. The CDR3 has 14 residues. With V trimmed by 3 bases and J by 4 bases, 8 bases remained unmatched. Germline V gene data show CDR1 as SQVTM and CDR2 as ANQGSEA. CDR3 nucleotides: TGCAGCGTTGACGGGCAGGGGGTGTTAGAGACCCAGTACTTC. This codes for CSVDGQGVLETQYF.

CDR3 bases: TGCGCCAGCAGTGGGCCGGGACTAATTACGCAGCTAGGGACAGATACGCAGTATTTT. It translates to CASSGPGLITQLGTDTQYF. The chain has TRBV10-2 and TRBJ2-3; TRBD2 agrees at 7 bases. J lost 3 bases, V lost 4 bases, and 19 bases had no gene match. CDR3 length: 19 residues. The germline V gene has CDR1 WSHSY and CDR2 SAAADI.

The chain is built from TRBV5-3 and TRBJ2-7, with 16 bases lining up with TRBD2. TRBV5-3 is marked as an open reading frame, function uncertain. The CDR3 has 20 residues. The junction had 18 bases not matched to a gene; V was cut back by 4 bases and J by 5 bases. The CDR3 protein is CARSQGLAGGCGTPRHEQYF. Written as DNA, the CDR3 is TGTGCCAGAAGCCAGGGACTAGCGGGAGGGTGCGGTACGCCTCGCCACGAGCAGTACTTC.

V usage is TRBV5-1 and J usage is TRBJ2-3; D not resolved. From germline, CDR1 is SGHRS and CDR2 YFSETQ. The CDR3 is 13 amino acids. V shed 4 bases and J shed 4 bases, with 10 bases lying between them. Written as DNA, the CDR3 is TGCGCCAGCAGCCGGACGGGCCCAGATACGCAGTATTTT. Translation gives CASSRTGPDTQYF.

The rearrangement uses TRBV7-3 and TRBJ1-5; 7 positions match TRBD1. Germline V CDR1 and CDR2: SGHTA, FQGTGA. The CDR3 covers 14 residues. With 2 bases clipped from V and 6 bases from J, the junction kept 4 bases outside the gene matches. This chain's CDR3 is CASSLRQGSQPQHF. The CDR3 DNA reads as TGTGCCAGCAGCTTACGACAGGGAAGTCAGCCCCAGCATTTT.

The V call is TRBV25-1, the J call TRBJ2-2; tentatively, D is TRBD1 or TRBD2 (5 bases each). V was trimmed by 6 bases and J by 5 bases, leaving 19 bases between them. Germline-derived CDR1 and CDR2 are MGHDK and SYGVNS. This CDR3 is 16 amino acids long. CDR3 bases: TGTGCCAGCAGCCCCCCAGGGAGTAGGGGAACCGGGGAGCTGTTTTTT. It is translated as CASSPPGSRGTGELFF.

The chain couples TRBV7-6 to TRBJ2-7; tentatively, D is TRBD1 (5 bases). V lost 1 base and J 7 bases, leaving 11 bases between the germline ends. This CDR3 is 13 amino acids long. From germline, CDR1 is SGHVS and CDR2 FNYEAQ. CDR3 region: CASSLVQGGEQYF. The DNA for the CDR3 is TGTGCCAGCAGCTTAGTCCAGGGCGGAGAGCAGTACTTC.

The V call is TRBV5-1, the J call TRBJ1-1, with D unclear. Germline-derived CDR1 and CDR2 are SGHRS and YFSETQ. V was clipped by 5 bases and J by 5 bases, with 13 bases between them. The CDR3 totals 13 residues. The DNA of the CDR3 is TGCGCCAGCAGGCTCACGGGAGGGACTGAAGCTTTCTTT. It codes for CASRLTGGTEAFF.

The J gene is TRBJ1-2, the V gene TRBV5-4, with 7 bases that match TRBD1. The CDR3 extends over 17 amino acids. J was trimmed by 0 bases and V by 1 base; bases with no gene match: 9. In germline, CDR1 is SGHNT, CDR2 YYREEE (reference sequence). The CDR3: CASSLYRGTGSNYGYTF. The CDR3 nucleotides are TGTGCCAGCAGCTTGTACAGGGGCACCGGATCTAACTATGGCTACACCTTC.

The V and J genes are TRBV28 and TRBJ2-5; 7 bases fit TRBD1. This CDR3 is 15 amino acids long. V lost 7 bases and J lost 4; bases outside the gene matches: 12. The germline CDR1 and CDR2 sequences are MDHEN and SYDVKM. CDR3 DNA: TGTGCCAGCACCGCCCCGACAGGGAATCGAGAGACCCAGTACTTC. Encoded protein: CASTAPTGNRETQYF.

The rearrangement uses TRBV11-2 and TRBJ2-3; weak D call: TRBD1 (5 bases). The germline gives CDR1 SGHAT, CDR2 FQNNGV. The CDR3 extends over 13 amino acids. V lost 0 bases, J lost 5 bases, and 6 bases lay in between. CDR3 sequence reads: CASSLDRGDTQYF. CDR3 coding DNA: TGTGCCAGCAGCTTAGATAGGGGAGATACGCAGTATTTT. The variable domain in full, completed from reference TRBV11-2 and TRBJ2-3, reads EAGVAQSPRYKIIEKRQSVAFWCNPISGHATLYWYQQILGQGPKLLIQFQNNGVVDDSQLPKDRFSAERLKGVDSTLKIQPAKLEDSAVYLCASSLDRGDTQYFGPGTRLTVL.

This clone was counted a few times. The rearrangement joins TRBV29-1 to TRBJ2-5; D call uncertain. Germline V gene sequence: CDR1 SQVTM, CDR2 ANQGSEA. V lost 0 bases, J lost 4 bases, and 9 bases lay in between. This CDR3 has 13 amino acids. The CDR3, as DNA: TGCAGCGTTGAAGATCCAGTCACAGAGACCCAGTACTTC. Its translation is CSVEDPVTETQYF.

This clone came up once. This chain connects TRBV6-6 to TRBJ1-5; TRBD1 matches 9 bases. Germline V lookup: CDR1 MNHNY, CDR2 SVGAGI (reference sequence). The length of the CDR3 is 15 residues. V dropped 6 bases and J dropped 6; count of bases not matched to a gene: 9. The CDR3 DNA reads as TGTGCCAGCAGGCCTTGGGGACAGGGTTTTCAGCCCCAGCATTTT. Translating it yields CASRPWGQGFQPQHF.

This clone was detected only a few times. V and J are TRBV18 and TRBJ1-6, with D possibly matching TRBD1 (6 bases). The V and J ends lost 4 bases and 3 bases respectively, with 7 bases between them. CDR1 and CDR2 (germline): KGHSH, LQKENI. This CDR3 has 14 amino acids. CDR3 sequence: CASSQDSYNSPLHF. The CDR3 DNA reads TGTGCCAGCTCACAGGACAGCTATAATTCACCCCTCCACTTT.

This chain joins TRBV2 and TRBJ1-5; TRBD1 matches 7 bases. After removal of 5 bases from V and 6 bases from J, the junction contained 10 bases not matched to a gene. The CDR3 contains 15 residues. Germline V gene data show CDR1 as SNHLY and CDR2 as FYNNEI. CDR3 region: CASSSGTVLGQPQHF. The CDR3 nucleotides read TGTGCCAGCAGTTCCGGGACAGTATTAGGTCAGCCCCAGCATTTT.

This clone has ten or more counts. This chain connects TRBV5-4 to TRBJ1-1; D is undetermined. CDR1 is SGHNT, CDR2 YYREEE, per germline (reference sequence). CDR3 length: 13 amino acids. V was shortened by 1 base and J by 0 bases, with 4 bases between the two germline ends. CDR3 nucleotides: TGTGCCAGCAGCTTGTCGATGAACACTGAAGCTTTCTTT. Encoded protein: CASSLSMNTEAFF. Using reference TRBV5-4 and TRBJ1-1 for the parts outside the CDR3, the full variable domain is ETGVTQSPTHLIKTRGQQVTLRCSSQSGHNTVSWYQQALGQGPQFIFQYYREEENGRGNFPPRFSGLQFPNYSSELNVNALELDDSALYLCASSLSMNTEAFFGQGTRLTVV.

The rearrangement links TRBV4-3 to TRBJ2-6; perhaps TRBD1 as D (6 bases). Trimming left V 1 base short and J 0 bases short, with 13 bases between. Looked up from germline, CDR1 is LGHNA and CDR2 is YSLEER. This CDR3 contains 18 residues. CDR3 loop: CASSQAHRATSGANVLTF. The CDR3 bases are TGCGCCAGCAGCCAAGCACACAGGGCCACCTCTGGGGCCAACGTCCTGACTTTC.

The chain links TRBV27 to TRBJ2-1; the D gene is possibly TRBD2 (6 bases). Germline CDR1 MNHEY, CDR2 SMNVEV (reference sequence). V was trimmed by 3 bases and J by 3 bases, leaving 12 bases between them. This CDR3 contains 15 residues. In nucleotides, the CDR3 is TGTGCCAGCAGTTTTAGACTAGGAGGCTACAATGAGCAGTTCTTC. Protein sequence: CASSFRLGGYNEQFF.

This chain connects TRBV11-3 to TRBJ2-3; 8 bases are shared with TRBD2. The CDR3 extends over 15 amino acids. J gave up 10 bases and V 1 base, and 10 bases lay outside the gene matches. CDR1 is SGHNT, CDR2 YENEEA, per germline. CDR3 loop: CASSLGASGFRAQYF. CDR3 DNA: TGTGCCAGCAGCTTAGGGGCTAGCGGGTTTCGCGCGCAGTATTTT.

The CDR3 is CASCWDTGELFF. CDR3 DNA sequence: TGTGCCAGCTGTTGGGACACCGGGGAGCTGTTTTTT. The J gene is TRBJ2-2, the V gene TRBV2; D is uncertain. Deletions cut 8 bases from V and 3 bases from J, with 7 bases between. The CDR3 has 12 residues. CDR1 is SNHLY, CDR2 FYNNEI, per germline. Supplemented by reference TRBV2 and TRBJ2-2, the full variable domain reads EPEVTQTPSHQVTQMGQEVILRCVPISNHLYFYWYRQILGQKVEFLVSFYNNEISEKSEIFDDQFSVERPDGSNFTLKIRSTKLEDSAMYFCASCWDTGELFFGEGSRLTVL.

The chain has TRBV6-4 and TRBJ2-5, with 10 bases that match TRBD2. The V gene's germline CDR1 is MRHNA and CDR2 SNTAGT. The CDR3 loop spans 15 amino acids. V lost 4 bases to trimming and J lost 5 bases; unmatched junction nucleotides: 7. In DNA, the CDR3 is TGTGCCAGCAGTGCCACAGCGGGAGGGCCGGAGACCCAGTACTTC. This gives the protein CASSATAGGPETQYF.

The chain carries TRBV27 and TRBJ1-2, with 7 bases lining up with TRBD1. Germline lookup yields CDR1 MNHEY and CDR2 SMNVEV (reference sequence). The CDR3 runs 14 residues. V was clipped by 5 bases and J by 0 bases; unmatched bases: 3. In DNA, the CDR3 is TGTGCCAGCAGTCAACAGGGGACTAACTATGGCTACACCTTC. This translates into CASSQQGTNYGYTF.

The chain couples TRBV5-1 to TRBJ2-5, with a tentative D call TRBD2 (7 bases). The J call may be faulty, since TRBJ2-7 better matches the DNA end. The CDR3 has 16 amino acids. Germline-derived CDR1 and CDR2 are SGHRS and YFSETQ. CDR3 amino acids: CASSPRGSTGGGEQYF. CDR3 DNA sequence: TGCGCCAGCAGCCCACGGGGATCGACAGGCGGGGGCGAGCAGTACTTC.